This passage covers 9 T cell receptor beta chains from one sample sequenced in a study of Tregs in tolerant kidney transplant recipients. Using immunoSEQ multiplex PCR, the repertoire was profiled, and TCRdb retains in-frame clones only, with some absent. The sample carries 75,000 to 80,000 clones, 80% to 95% recorded once. The sequences come from Tregs from blood, collected before the transplant. These receptor sequences come from a human donor who received a combined kidney and bone marrow transplant.

This clone was seen just once. The chain uses TRBV7-2 and TRBJ2-3; D gene uncertain. Trimming stripped 0 bases from V and 4 bases from J, with 2 bases between. Per the germline V gene, CDR1 is SGHTA and CDR2 is FQGNSA. The CDR3 is 12 residues long. The CDR3 coding sequence is TGTGCCAGCAGCTTAGCGCCAGATACGCAGTATTTT. Protein sequence: CASSLAPDTQYF.

The V call is TRBV18, the J call TRBJ2-2; weak D call: TRBD2 (6 bases). The germline V and J ends were trimmed by 5 bases and 2 bases, with 21 bases remaining between them. CDR1 is KGHSH and CDR2 is LQKENI in the germline V gene. The CDR3 consists of 18 residues. The DNA of the CDR3 is TGTGCCAGCTCATCCCTAGTAGCGGCAGACCTAAACACCGGGGAGCTGTTTTTT. Translating gives CASSSLVAADLNTGELFF.

As for this clone: Other DNA sequences from this sample encode an identical CDR3 as well. The DNA of the CDR3 is TGTGCCAGCTCACCGGGGGGCAATCAGCCCCAGCATTTT. Its protein product is CASSPGGNQPQHF. The chain links TRBV18 to TRBJ1-5; D is perhaps TRBD1 (5 bases). The germline V and J ends were trimmed by 3 bases and 2 bases, with 5 bases remaining between them. CDR1 is KGHSH and CDR2 is LQKENI in the germline V gene. The CDR3 is 13 amino acids.

The V gene is TRBV7-2, the J gene TRBJ1-6; D is ambiguous. Trimming cost V 8 bases and J 8 bases, with 10 bases left between them. The CDR3 is made up of 12 amino acids. The germline CDR1 and CDR2 sequences are SGHTA and FQGNSA. The CDR3 nucleotides read TGTGCCAGCTCCCGGGAGGATTCACCCCTCCACTTT. It translates to CASSREDSPLHF.

V usage is TRBV10-3 and J usage is TRBJ2-3; D may match TRBD1 or TRBD2 (5 bases each). CDR1 and CDR2 from the germline V gene are ENHRY and SYGVKD. The CDR3 length is 13 residues. V was shortened by 5 bases and J by 0 bases, with 6 bases between the two germline ends. CDR3 DNA sequence: TGTGCCATCAGTCGGGACAGCACAGATACGCAGTATTTT. As protein: CAISRDSTDTQYF.

This clone was picked up one time. The gene calls are TRBV11-2 and TRBJ2-5, with 7 bases aligning to TRBD2. The J call is in doubt because the DNA end fits TRBJ2-7 better. This CDR3 has 15 amino acids. In germline, CDR1 is SGHAT, CDR2 FQNNGV. Here the CDR3 DNA reads TGTGCCAGCAGCTTAGATCGGAGCGGGACCTACGAGCAGTACTTC. Translating it yields CASSLDRSGTYEQYF.

V is TRBV2 and J is TRBJ1-1; no clear D. The germline gives CDR1 SNHLY, CDR2 FYNNEI. This CDR3 is built from 15 residues. Trimming took 7 bases from V and 2 from J, leaving 17 bases between them. CDR3 region: CASTPGWVDNTEAFF. The DNA of the CDR3 is TGTGCCAGCACCCCCGGTTGGGTGGATAACACTGAAGCTTTCTTT. Using reference TRBV2 and TRBJ1-1 for the parts outside the CDR3, the full variable domain is EPEVTQTPSHQVTQMGQEVILRCVPISNHLYFYWYRQILGQKVEFLVSFYNNEISEKSEIFDDQFSVERPDGSNFTLKIRSTKLEDSAMYFCASTPGWVDNTEAFFGQGTRLTVV.

This clone was seen a single time. J is TRBJ2-3 and V is TRBV10-1, with no clear D. Germline CDR1 is WNHNN and CDR2 is SYGVQD (reference sequence). The CDR3 loop spans 16 amino acids. V lost 5 bases and J 0 bases, leaving 15 bases between the germline ends. CDR3: CASSPNSLGSTDTQYF. The CDR3 DNA reads TGCGCCAGCAGTCCGAACTCCCTGGGGAGCACAGATACGCAGTATTTT.

V gene TRBV10-3 combines with J gene TRBJ1-2, with D uncertain. V lost 0 bases to trimming and J lost 3 bases, with 17 bases between them. The CDR3 has 17 residues. Germline V gene sequence: CDR1 ENHRY, CDR2 SYGVKD. The CDR3 DNA is TGTGCCATCAGTGAGTCGCTATCCGGTCGGCAGGACTATGGCTACACCTTC. Protein: CAISESLSGRQDYGYTF.